This entry describes one T cell receptor (beta chain). Profiled with immunoSEQ multiplex PCR; TCRdb holds only in-frame clones, not every one. The sample carries roughly 100,000 clones, approximately 89% recorded once. The entry originates in a study of T cell responses to AZD1222 COVID-19 vaccine. CDR3 length equals 14 residues. Germline CDR1 is KGHDR and CDR2 is SFDVKD. V lost 7 bases, J lost 1 base, and 12 bases lay in between. The TCR was taken from an adult in good health. The rearrangement uses TRBV24-1 and TRBJ1-1, with a possible D match to TRBD1 (6 bases). The sequencing here drew on peripheral blood, taken on day 0 of AZD1222 vaccination. Written as DNA, the CDR3 is TGTGCCACCAGGGGGGCTGGGAGGAACACTGAAGCTTTCTTT. Translation: CATRGAGRNTEAFF.